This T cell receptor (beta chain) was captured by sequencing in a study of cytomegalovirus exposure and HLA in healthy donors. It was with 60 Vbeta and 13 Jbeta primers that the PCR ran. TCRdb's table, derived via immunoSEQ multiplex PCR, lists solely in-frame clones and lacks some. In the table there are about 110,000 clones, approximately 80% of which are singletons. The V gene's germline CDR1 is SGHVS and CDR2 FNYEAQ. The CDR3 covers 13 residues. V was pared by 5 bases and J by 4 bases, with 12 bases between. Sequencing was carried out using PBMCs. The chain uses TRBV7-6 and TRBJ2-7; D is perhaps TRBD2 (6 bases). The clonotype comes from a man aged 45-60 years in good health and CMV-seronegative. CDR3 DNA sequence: TGTGCCAGCAGCCCAGGAGGGCGGTACGAGCAGTACTTC. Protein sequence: CASSPGGRYEQYF.